The 31 T cell receptor beta chains below come from one sample, sequenced in a study of Ad26.COV2.S vaccination and SARS-CoV-2 variants. Using immunoSEQ multiplex PCR, the repertoire was profiled, and TCRdb retains in-frame clones only, with some absent. The top ten hold roughly 5% of the sample, which has around 300,000 clones, 85% to 90% seen once. As for treatment: 15 to 20 received Ad26.COV2.S at low or high dose, single or two shots; 5 received placebo; per-sample allocation not given. The investigators took samples on day 63 after the first vaccine or placebo injection. This material consisted of peripheral blood, taken in a trial of Ad26.COV2.S vaccine versus placebo. The origin of the receptors is a person between 18 and 59 years old who received the Ad26.COV2.S COVID-19 vaccine or a placebo.

The chain uses TRBV12-3 or TRBV12-4 and TRBJ1-1, with D maybe TRBD1 (5 bases). Trimming stripped 6 bases from V and 0 bases from J, with 5 bases between. CDR3 size: 12 residues. CDR3 region: CASRGLNTEAFF. CDR3 nucleotides: TGTGCCAGCAGGGGACTGAACACTGAAGCTTTCTTT.

The V gene is TRBV5-6, the J gene TRBJ2-1, with D unclear. Trimming shortened V by 4 bases and J by 3 bases, and 14 bases separated the two germline ends. Germline V gene sequence: CDR1 SGHDT, CDR2 YYEEEE. There are 15 residues in the CDR3. The CDR3 DNA follows: TGTGCCAGCAGCAAGGGCCCTAGTAACTACAATGAGCAGTTCTTC. It codes for CASSKGPSNYNEQFF.

The chain has TRBV28 and TRBJ1-5; TRBD1 is a possible D gene (5 bases). This CDR3 spans 12 amino acids. Germline CDR1 is MDHEN and CDR2 is SYDVKM. V was shortened by 4 bases and J by 5 bases, with 6 bases between the two germline ends. CDR3 residues: CASSWGDQPQHF. The CDR3 DNA reads as TGTGCCAGCAGTTGGGGGGATCAGCCCCAGCATTTT.

The V call is TRBV5-4, the J call TRBJ2-5; no reliable D call. The CDR3 length is 15 residues. Germline V gene lookup returns CDR1 SGHNT and CDR2 YYREEE (reference sequence). With 1 base removed from V and 5 bases from J, the gap between germline ends came to 15 bases. The CDR3 sequence: CASSLSSPVAETQYF. Here the CDR3 DNA reads TGTGCCAGCAGCTTGTCCTCCCCTGTTGCCGAGACCCAGTACTTC.

This sequence joins TRBV7-8 and TRBJ2-7, with 9 bases lining up with TRBD1. V gave up 5 bases and J gave up 0 bases; unmatched junction bases: 2. CDR1 is SGHVS, CDR2 FQNEAQ, per germline. This CDR3 contains 14 residues. The CDR3 loop reads CASSRDRASYEQYF. CDR3 DNA sequence: TGTGCCAGCAGCCGGGACAGGGCCTCCTACGAGCAGTACTTC.

The chain employs TRBV19 and TRBJ1-1; TRBD1 might be the D (5 bases). Germline-derived CDR1 and CDR2 are LNHDA and SQIVND (reference sequence). The CDR3 consists of 15 residues. Trimming removed 5 bases from V and 3 bases from J, with 16 bases in between. In nucleotides, the CDR3 is TGTGCCAGTAGTCCGTTGCTCGGGGGACACACTGAAGCTTTCTTT. Translated: CASSPLLGGHTEAFF.

CDR3 bases: TGCAGTGCTAGTCCGGATCCTAGCACAGATACGCAGTATTTT. It codes for CSASPDPSTDTQYF. The chain links TRBV20-1 to TRBJ2-3; D is ambiguous. The length of the CDR3 is 14 residues. Trimming left V 3 bases short and J 0 bases short, with 10 bases between. Germline loops: CDR1 DFQATT, CDR2 SNEGSKA (reference sequence).

The rearrangement uses TRBV7-3 and TRBJ1-6, with 7 bases that match TRBD1. CDR1 and CDR2 (germline): SGHTA, FQGTGA. V gave up 5 bases and J gave up 6 bases; unmatched junction bases: 4. The length of the CDR3 is 14 residues. CDR3 protein: CASSLGQINSPLHF. CDR3 nucleotide sequence: TGTGCCAGCAGCCTGGGACAGATTAATTCACCCCTCCACTTT.

The chain uses TRBV27 and TRBJ2-1, with TRBD1 matching 9 bases. The CDR3 extends over 14 amino acids. With 6 bases clipped from V and 7 bases from J, the junction kept 7 bases outside the gene matches. Germline CDR1 MNHEY, CDR2 SMNVEV (reference sequence). The CDR3 sequence: CASRPIGTGNEQFF. CDR3 DNA sequence: TGTGCCAGCAGACCGATCGGGACAGGGAATGAGCAGTTCTTC.

The chain has TRBV5-4 and TRBJ1-4, with 8 positions matching TRBD1. There are 14 residues in the CDR3. Germline CDR1 reads SGHNT; CDR2 reads YYREEE (reference sequence). With V trimmed by 4 bases and J by 4 bases, 3 bases remained unmatched. CDR3 DNA sequence: TGTGCCAGCAGCCGGGACAGGTTTAATGAAAAACTGTTTTTT. Residues: CASSRDRFNEKLFF.

The chain is built from TRBV9 and TRBJ2-1, with 8 bases aligning to TRBD1. The J segment lost 3 bases and the V segment lost 4 bases, leaving 6 bases of the junction unmatched. This CDR3 has 15 residues. Per the germline V gene, CDR1 is SGDLS and CDR2 is YYNGEE. The CDR3 DNA is TGTGCCAGCAGCCGCGGACAGGGCCTCTACAATGAGCAGTTCTTC. It codes for CASSRGQGLYNEQFF.

The chain uses TRBV6-1 and TRBJ1-4, with 8 bases matching TRBD1. Trimming cost V 3 bases and J 0 bases; bases outside gene matches: 3. Germline loops: CDR1 MNHNS, CDR2 SASEGT. This CDR3 is built from 16 residues. CDR3 in DNA: TGTGCCAGCAGTGAGGGGGACAGGACAACTAATGAAAAACTGTTTTTT. The encoded protein is CASSEGDRTTNEKLFF.

The chain recombines TRBV7-8 with TRBJ1-1; the D gene is possibly TRBD1 (6 bases). Trimming removed 3 bases from V and 10 bases from J, with 21 bases in between. The CDR3 covers 15 residues. Per the germline V gene, CDR1 is SGHVS and CDR2 is FQNEAQ. CDR3 sequence (DNA): TGTGCCAGCAGCTTTTCGGGACAACAGGGATTGGGAGCTTTCTTT. This encodes CASSFSGQQGLGAFF.

This chain uses TRBV4-2 with TRBJ2-5; tentative D call: TRBD2 (7 bases). V was shortened by 0 bases and J by 5 bases, with 16 bases between the two germline ends. The CDR3 covers 16 residues. Germline CDR1 and CDR2: LGHNA and YNFKEQ. The CDR3 here is CASSQDAGAGGETQYF. CDR3 in DNA: TGTGCCAGCAGCCAAGATGCGGGGGCCGGAGGTGAGACCCAGTACTTC.

On this clone: Different DNA sequences within this sample yield the same CDR3. V usage is TRBV5-4 and J usage is TRBJ2-5; unclear D gene. V was shortened by 0 bases and J by 2 bases, with 5 bases between the two germline ends. Germline CDR1 reads SGHNT; CDR2 reads YYREEE (reference sequence). There are 13 residues in the CDR3. CDR3 nucleotide sequence: TGTGCCAGCAGCTTGGGGCAGCAAGAGACCCAGTACTTC. Translating it yields CASSLGQQETQYF.

The genes are TRBV7-2 and TRBJ2-2, with TRBD1 identical over 9 bases. CDR1 is SGHTA, CDR2 FQGNSA, per germline. Losses at the gene ends were 2 bases for V and 4 bases for J; bases not matched to a gene: 5. CDR3 size: 16 residues. The CDR3 is CASSLHGTGITGELFF. For the CDR3, the DNA is TGTGCCAGCAGCTTACATGGGACAGGGATCACCGGGGAGCTGTTTTTT.

For the CDR3, the DNA is TGTGCCAGCAGCATTTCCCAGGGAGGGAACACTGAAGCTTTCTTT. It yields the protein CASSISQGGNTEAFF. This sequence joins TRBV7-8 and TRBJ1-1, with D perhaps TRBD1 (5 bases). V lost 5 bases and J lost 1, with 14 bases in between. This CDR3 has 15 amino acids. Germline CDR1 is SGHVS and CDR2 is FQNEAQ.

The chain is built from TRBV4-3 and TRBJ1-2, with 7 bases lining up with TRBD1. V shed 1 base and J 4 bases; nucleotides not matched to a gene: 3. In germline, CDR1 is LGHNA, CDR2 YSLEER. The CDR3 sequence is 14 residues long. The CDR3 nucleotides are TGCGCCAGCAGCCAAGGCGGGACAGTCTATGGCTACACCTTC. This gives the protein CASSQGGTVYGYTF.

The gene calls are TRBV27 and TRBJ2-1, with TRBD2 identical over 9 bases. The J segment lost 4 bases and the V segment lost 0 bases, leaving 4 bases of the junction unmatched. CDR1 and CDR2 from the germline V gene are MNHEY and SMNVEV (reference sequence). This CDR3 contains 16 residues. The CDR3 DNA reads TGTGCCAGCAGTTTATCTCCTAGCGGGACTTACAATGAGCAGTTCTTC. It encodes CASSLSPSGTYNEQFF.

This chain links TRBV4-3 with TRBJ2-3; D may match TRBD1 or TRBD2 (5 bases each). The CDR3 length is 15 residues. With 0 bases removed from V and 1 base from J, the gap between germline ends came to 8 bases. The V gene's germline CDR1 is LGHNA and CDR2 YSLEER. CDR3 sequence: CASSQDGGGTDTQYF. As DNA, the CDR3 is TGCGCCAGCAGCCAAGATGGGGGTGGCACAGATACGCAGTATTTT.

The rearrangement links TRBV5-6 to TRBJ1-2, with 8 bases aligning to TRBD1. The V segment lost 1 base and the J segment 5 bases; nucleotides outside the gene matches: 7. Germline-derived CDR1 and CDR2 are SGHDT and YYEEEE. The CDR3 length is 15 residues. CDR3 amino acids: CASSLQDRAGYGYTF. The DNA of the CDR3 is TGTGCCAGCAGCTTGCAGGACAGGGCCGGGTATGGCTACACCTTC. Full variable domain (outside the CDR3, taken from reference TRBV5-6 and TRBJ1-2): DAGVTQSPTHLIKTRGQQVTLRCSPKSGHDTVSWYQQALGQGPQFIFQYYEEEERQRGNFPDRFSGHQFPNYSSELNVNALLLGDSALYLCASSLQDRAGYGYTFGSGTRLTVV.

The chain links TRBV7-9 to TRBJ1-1; D is possibly TRBD1 (6 bases). Germline CDR1 is SEHNR and CDR2 is FQNEAQ (reference sequence). Trimming removed 2 bases from V and 5 bases from J, with 9 bases in between. CDR3 length: 13 amino acids. The CDR3 DNA reads as TGTGCCAGCAGCTTATCAGGGGTTACTGAAGCTTTCTTT. Translating it yields CASSLSGVTEAFF.

The chain links TRBV6-2 or TRBV6-3 to TRBJ1-5; TRBD1 matches 7 bases. The CDR3 spans 15 residues. Looked up from germline, CDR1 is MNHEY and CDR2 is SVGEGT. The ends lost 6 bases at V and 1 base at J; junction bases unmatched: 6. CDR3 coding DNA: TGTGCCAGCAGCCCGACAGGGAAAAGCAATCAGCCCCAGCATTTT. Protein sequence: CASSPTGKSNQPQHF.

The chain carries TRBV15 and TRBJ2-7; D gene unclear. CDR3 length: 14 residues. The V gene's germline CDR1 is LNHNV and CDR2 YYDKDF (reference sequence). With 1 base removed from V and 2 bases from J, the gap between germline ends came to 9 bases. This CDR3 is CATSRGPETYEQYF. Here the CDR3 DNA reads TGTGCCACCAGCAGAGGCCCGGAGACCTACGAGCAGTACTTC.

The chain employs TRBV7-2 and TRBJ2-5; D is uncertain. The CDR3 loop spans 14 amino acids. Germline values: CDR1 SGHTA, CDR2 FQGNSA. Trimming removed 2 bases at V and 3 bases at J, with 10 bases between. CDR3 DNA: TGTGCCAGCAGCTTATCGGGCCGAAAAGAGACCCAGTACTTC. Translating it yields CASSLSGRKETQYF.

The CDR3 nucleotides are TGTGCCAGCAGCTTCGGACAGATCCCCTACGAGCAGTACTTC. Translated, it gives CASSFGQIPYEQYF. The rearrangement links TRBV7-9 to TRBJ2-7; D might be TRBD1 (6 bases). Germline V CDR1 and CDR2: SEHNR, FQNEAQ (reference sequence). The germline V and J ends were trimmed by 3 bases and 2 bases, with 11 bases remaining between them. The CDR3 consists of 14 residues. The full variable domain, with the rest looked up from reference TRBV7-9 and TRBJ2-7, is DTGVSQNPRHKITKRGQNVTFRCDPISEHNRLYWYRQTLGQGPEFLTYFQNEAQLEKSRLLSDRFSAERPKGSFSTLEIQRTEQGDSAMYLCASSFGQIPYEQYFGPGTRLTVT.

This chain joins TRBV6-6 and TRBJ1-3; perhaps TRBD1 as D (5 bases). CDR3 length: 15 residues. Trimming removed 3 bases at V and 4 bases at J, with 13 bases between. In germline, CDR1 is MNHNY, CDR2 SVGAGI (reference sequence). CDR3 coding DNA: TGTGCCAGCAGTTATAGTTTTGGGGCGGGAAACACCATATATTTT. The encoded protein is CASSYSFGAGNTIYF.

CDR3 DNA sequence: TGCGCCAGCAGCCGAGGGGGCGCGGGCACTGAAGCTTTCTTT. Its protein product is CASSRGGAGTEAFF. The chain recombines TRBV4-3 with TRBJ1-1, with 7 bases aligning to TRBD1. Germline CDR1 and CDR2: LGHNA and YSLEER. Trimming at V came to 4 bases and at J to 4 bases, leaving 6 bases not matched to a gene. The CDR3 extends over 14 amino acids.

The chain joins TRBV10-1 to TRBJ2-2; 7 bases align to TRBD1. This CDR3 has 15 residues. Per germline, CDR1 WNHNN and CDR2 SYGVQD (reference sequence). After removal of 7 bases from V and 3 bases from J, the junction contained 8 bases not matched to a gene. The CDR3 region has the DNA TGCGCCAGCACCCCGGACAGGCCGTACACCGGGGAGCTGTTTTTT. Translation gives CASTPDRPYTGELFF.

J is TRBJ1-1 and V is TRBV18; the D is unclear. The CDR3 is 14 residues long. V was shortened by 5 bases and J by 1 base, with 11 bases between the two germline ends. Germline-derived CDR1 and CDR2 are KGHSH and LQKENI. The CDR3 protein is CASSGVRANTEAFF. The CDR3 nucleotides are TGTGCCAGCTCAGGCGTCCGCGCGAACACTGAAGCTTTCTTT.

The rearrangement joins TRBV3-1 (or the pseudogene TRBV3-2) to TRBJ2-1, with D hard to call. Per germline, CDR1 LGHDT and CDR2 YNNKEL (reference sequence). Deletions cut 1 base from V and 2 bases from J, with 18 bases between. CDR3 size: 18 residues. The CDR3 sequence is CASSQAFSWTLTYNEQFF. CDR3 DNA: TGTGCCAGCAGCCAAGCTTTTTCCTGGACCCTTACCTACAATGAGCAGTTCTTC.